The next 19 T cell receptor beta chains were all read from a single sample in a study of CD8+CD57+ T cells in acquired aplastic anemia. The patients chosen for sequencing had shown expansion of CD8+CD57+ cells (detected by flow cytometry). CDR3 and TCR beta VDJ profiling relied on genomic DNA as the template. TCRdb re-called the reads with MiXCR, one entry per CDR3 protein. The sample records fewer than 85,000 distinct CDR3 sequences, 60% to 75% being singletons. Sample: sorted CD4+, CD8+, or CD8+CD57+ T cells (not recorded which) from PBMCs. These receptors all stem from a human donor with aplastic anemia.

This clonotype was counted only a few times. The chain joins TRBV25-1 to TRBJ1-6; D call uncertain. Germline CDR1 MGHDK, CDR2 SYGVNS. V was clipped by 5 bases and J by 9 bases, with 8 bases between them. The CDR3 totals 12 residues. The CDR3 loop reads CASSFMGSPLHF. The CDR3 DNA reads TGTGCCAGCAGTTTTATGGGTTCACCCCTCCACTTT.

This rearrangement joins TRBV20-1 to TRBJ2-7; D unclear. Trimming pared 3 bases from V and 2 bases from J, leaving 11 bases between. Per germline, CDR1 DFQATT and CDR2 SNEGSKA (reference sequence). The CDR3 runs to 13 residues. The CDR3 protein is CSASHSPAYEQYF. The CDR3 DNA follows: TGCAGTGCTAGTCATTCCCCAGCCTACGAGCAGTACTTC.

The gene calls are TRBV9 and TRBJ2-5, with D perhaps matching TRBD1 (6 bases). V lost 6 bases and J 5 bases, leaving 17 bases between the germline ends. The length of the CDR3 is 14 residues. Germline V gene lookup returns CDR1 SGDLS and CDR2 YYNGEE. CDR3 nucleotides: TGTGCCAGCACCTCCACCGGGACATCGGAGACCCAGTACTTC. It is translated as CASTSTGTSETQYF.

This chain's CDR3 is CSASQGDETQYF. CDR3 bases: TGCAGTGCTAGTCAAGGGGATGAGACCCAGTACTTC. The chain uses TRBV20-1 and TRBJ2-5, with D maybe TRBD1 (5 bases). V lost 3 bases and J lost 5, with 10 bases in between. The CDR3 covers 12 residues. Looked up from germline, CDR1 is DFQATT and CDR2 is SNEGSKA (reference sequence).

V usage is TRBV7-9 and J usage is TRBJ2-5, with 7 bases fitting TRBD1. The CDR3 contains 16 residues. With 4 bases clipped from V and 4 bases from J, the junction kept 12 bases outside the gene matches. Germline loops: CDR1 SEHNR, CDR2 FQNEAQ (reference sequence). CDR3 protein: CASSSTDRAIGETQYF. The CDR3, as DNA: TGTGCCAGCAGCTCAACCGACAGGGCTATTGGAGAGACCCAGTACTTC.

This sequence joins TRBV25-1 and TRBJ2-2, with D uncertain. The CDR3 length is 14 residues. CDR1 and CDR2 from the germline V gene are MGHDK and SYGVNS. The V end lost 3 bases, the J end lost 2 bases, and 7 bases lay between the germline ends. DNA of the CDR3: TGTGCCAGCAGTGAGAGGTCCAACACCGGGGAGCTGTTTTTT. Its protein product is CASSERSNTGELFF. The variable domain in full, with the rest retrieved from reference TRBV25-1 and TRBJ2-2, is EADIYQTPRYLVIGTGKKITLECSQTMGHDKMYWYQQDPGMELHLIHYSYGVNSTEKGDLSSESTVSRIRTEHFPLTLESARPSHTSQYLCASSERSNTGELFFGEGSRLTVL.

The CDR3 DNA reads TGTGCCAGCAGTTCGGGACTAGCGGGGGCTGGTATACACATTCAGTACTTC. The encoded protein is CASSSGLAGAGIHIQYF. The chain combines TRBV6-2 or TRBV6-3 with TRBJ2-4, with 14 bases identical to TRBD2. This CDR3 comprises 17 residues. V shed 4 bases, J shed 8 bases, and the junction held 10 bases outside the gene matches. Germline loops: CDR1 MNHEY, CDR2 SVGEGT.

The J gene is TRBJ2-3, the V gene TRBV20-1; 7 bases map to TRBD2. There are 14 residues in the CDR3. The junction had 6 bases not matched to a gene; V was cut back by 3 bases and J by 3 bases. CDR1 DFQATT and CDR2 SNEGSKA come from the germline V gene (reference sequence). The CDR3 protein is CSASRLAGTDTQYF. The CDR3 bases are TGCAGTGCTAGCAGACTAGCAGGGACAGATACGCAGTATTTT.

Comments on this clonotype: The junction and the germline gene differ at one end; a read error may be behind it. The chain couples TRBV10-3 to TRBJ2-1; D remains unclear. The length of the CDR3 is 11 residues. Germline CDR1 reads ENHRY; CDR2 reads SYGVKD. CDR3 in amino acids: CAIKRNNEQLF. CDR3 sequence (DNA): TGTGCCATCAAAAGAAACAATGAGCAGTTATTC.

The chain joins TRBV2 to TRBJ1-1; the match to TRBD1 covers 7 bases. CDR1 SNHLY and CDR2 FYNNEI come from the germline V gene. The CDR3 loop spans 14 amino acids. After removal of 3 bases from V and 2 bases from J, the junction contained 3 bases not matched to a gene. Here the CDR3 DNA reads TGTGCCAGCAGTGACCGGACAGGTAACACTGAAGCTTTCTTT. Translation gives CASSDRTGNTEAFF.

This rearrangement joins TRBV10-3 to TRBJ2-3, with D perhaps TRBD1 (5 bases). The CDR3 spans 13 residues. The germline gives CDR1 ENHRY, CDR2 SYGVKD. V was clipped by 1 base and J by 4 bases, with 6 bases between them. CDR3 nucleotide sequence: TGTGCCATCAGTGAGTTGACAGCAGATACGCAGTATTTT. This gives the protein CAISELTADTQYF.

In its sample, this clonotype was seen many times. The chain is built from TRBV30 and TRBJ2-1; 10 positions agree with TRBD2. CDR3 size: 13 residues. The V gene end was trimmed by 3 bases and the J gene end by 6 bases; junction bases not matched to a gene: 2. The germline gives CDR1 GTSNPN, CDR2 SVGIG (reference sequence). Written as DNA, the CDR3 is TGTGCCTGGAGCTTAGCGGGAGGCAATGAGCAGTTCTTC. It encodes CAWSLAGGNEQFF.

The chain joins TRBV7-2 to TRBJ2-7, with D tentatively TRBD1 or TRBD2 (5 bases each). The germline gives CDR1 SGHTA, CDR2 FQGNSA. The CDR3 runs 13 residues. V shed 2 bases and J shed 4 bases, with 9 bases lying between them. This chain's CDR3 is CASSLLWGYEQYF. The CDR3 bases are TGTGCCAGCAGCTTATTGTGGGGGTACGAGCAGTACTTC. Together with reference TRBV7-2 and TRBJ2-7, the CDR3 gives the full variable domain: GAGVSQSPSNKVTEKGKDVELRCDPISGHTALYWYRQSLGQGLEFLIYFQGNSAPDKSGLPSDRFSAERTGGSVSTLTIQRTQQEDSAVYLCASSLLWGYEQYFGPGTRLTVT.

This chain connects TRBV10-3 to TRBJ1-1; 7 bases are shared with TRBD1. Trimming at V came to 2 bases and at J to 3 bases, leaving 6 bases not matched to a gene. The CDR3 runs 15 residues. Looked up from germline, CDR1 is ENHRY and CDR2 is SYGVKD. DNA for the CDR3: TGTGCCATCAGTGAGAGGCAGGGGGAGTACACTGAAGCTTTCTTT. Translation gives CAISERQGEYTEAFF.

V gene TRBV29-1 combines with J gene TRBJ2-3; D gene ambiguous. The CDR3 runs 12 residues. Trimming took off 3 bases at V and 1 base at J, with 5 bases between the two ends. Germline CDR1 SQVTM, CDR2 ANQGSEA. CDR3 residues: CSVEVGTDTQYF. For the CDR3, the DNA is TGCAGCGTTGAGGTGGGCACAGATACGCAGTATTTT.

The rearrangement uses TRBV7-9 and TRBJ1-4, with a possible D match to TRBD1 (5 bases). The ends were cut back, 7 bases at V and 7 bases at J, with 19 bases in the middle. CDR1 is SEHNR, CDR2 FQNEAQ, per germline (reference sequence). This CDR3 spans 15 amino acids. The CDR3 is CASTTQGVDSEKLFF. As DNA, the CDR3 is TGTGCCAGCACCACCCAGGGAGTCGACAGTGAAAAACTGTTTTTT.

This sequence joins TRBV20-1 and TRBJ2-1; 7 bases map to TRBD1. This CDR3 is 10 amino acids long. Germline trimming cut 7 bases from V and 13 bases from J; bases unmatched to any gene: 7. The germline CDR1 and CDR2 sequences are DFQATT and SNEGSKA (reference sequence). DNA of the CDR3: TGCAGTGTTCGACGGGACAGCCAGTTCTTC. Amino acid sequence: CSVRRDSQFF.

The chain uses TRBV20-1 and TRBJ2-7; possibly TRBD1 for D (6 bases). The CDR3 totals 14 residues. Per the germline V gene, CDR1 is DFQATT and CDR2 is SNEGSKA (reference sequence). V was pared by 2 bases and J by 6 bases, with 17 bases between. CDR3 loop: CSARPNRALSEQYF. The CDR3 DNA follows: TGCAGTGCTAGACCAAACAGGGCCCTCTCCGAGCAGTACTTC.

The rearrangement joins TRBV19 to TRBJ2-7; tentatively, D is TRBD1 (7 bases). The CDR3 contains 14 residues. Germline values: CDR1 LNHDA, CDR2 SQIVND (reference sequence). V shed 5 bases and J shed 8 bases, with 19 bases lying between them. The CDR3 DNA reads as TGTGCCAGTAGTCTGCGGGACAGCTCCTGGAAGCAGTACTTC. Its protein is CASSLRDSSWKQYF.